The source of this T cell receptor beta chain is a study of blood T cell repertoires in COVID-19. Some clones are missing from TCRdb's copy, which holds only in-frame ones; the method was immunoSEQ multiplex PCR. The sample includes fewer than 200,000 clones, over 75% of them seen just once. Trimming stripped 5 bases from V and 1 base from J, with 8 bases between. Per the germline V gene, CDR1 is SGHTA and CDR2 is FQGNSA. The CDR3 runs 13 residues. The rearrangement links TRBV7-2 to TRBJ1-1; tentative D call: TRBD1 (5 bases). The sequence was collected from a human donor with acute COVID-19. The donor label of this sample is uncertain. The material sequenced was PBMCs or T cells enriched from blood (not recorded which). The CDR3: CASSQGQNTEAFF. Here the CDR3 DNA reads TGTGCCAGCAGCCAAGGACAGAACACTGAAGCTTTCTTT.